These T cell receptor beta chains were read from a single sample in a study of T cells in tuberculosis. Data came from immunoSEQ multiplex PCR; TCRdb stores just in-frame clones and leaves some out. The sample comprises tens of thousands of clones, approximately 90% of which are singletons, and 15% to 20% rests with the top ten. The sequencing sample was made of PBMCs. These receptors were taken from a donor under 30 with latent tuberculosis or without tuberculosis infection. Some clones in this sample may be carry-over from other donors' samples. Both conserved end residues are trimmed from each CDR3.

V,CDR3
TRBV6-5,ASSRGQGAGGYT
TRBV27,ASRRQGLSEFNYGYT
TRBV5-1,ASSPGQGAYQPQH
TRBV30,AWSATSGGAGNTQY
TRBV28,ASLWDRGNIQY
TRBV6-6,ASSWPWDTYYGYT
TRBV2,ASDRSTDTQY
TRBV5-1,ASSQQKQGAYGYT
TRBV9,ASSSPLRGGSAENTIY
TRBV14,ASSQLLLVEDEITNTEAF
TRBV30,AWSGRKREQF
TRBV11-2,ASSLAVITDTQY
TRBV11-2,ASSLDRGAGYGYT
TRBV29-1,SVVEGRGISYEQY
TRBV4-1,ASSQATEGAREQY
TRBV27,ASSSHHYKPGTGVSYEQY
TRBV29-1,SPSRDGLSSGANVLT
TRBV9,ASSLTSGPYEQY
TRBV6-6,ASSARDRAGYQPQH
TRBV5-6,ASGRGPPQETQY
TRBV5-4,ASSPRQGLNTEAF
TRBV6-6,ASSYSRGFYGYT
TRBV9,ASRLRTGELF
TRBV7-2,ASSFRGTMNTEAF
TRBV2,ASSGSGGGNTGELF
TRBV5-1,ASSLLQGTYNEQF
TRBV5-1,ASSLPGQGNDGYT
TRBV9,ASSAGTSGRGEQY
TRBV9,ASSPEGSRSWGTEAF
TRBV27,ASSYTGGGYEQY
TRBV7-8,ASSSSGTGAGELF
TRBV25-1,ASSERGRTFSNEQF
TRBV18,ASSPTGQGATGANVLT
TRBV6-4,ASSDGLAGVGEQF
TRBV14,ASSRFRAGTANNSPLH
TRBV19,ASSPDRVQPQH
TRBV5-1,ASSLGPVNYGYT
TRBV6-1,ASSLTSGNPYEQY
TRBV5-4,ASSRAGGGTDTQY
TRBV29-1,SVEGRNTIY
TRBV7-3,ASSLLPPSYRGSQPQH
TRBV11-3,ASSLDRWGLGTDTQY
TRBV19,ASFGLDDYNEQF
TRBV12-2,ASRLDANRGTDTQY
TRBV10-3,AISEGVGGMSNTEAF
TRBV25-1,ATELRGTGELF
TRBV5-1,ASSLAADMGQPQH
TRBV9,ASSERLTGYEQY